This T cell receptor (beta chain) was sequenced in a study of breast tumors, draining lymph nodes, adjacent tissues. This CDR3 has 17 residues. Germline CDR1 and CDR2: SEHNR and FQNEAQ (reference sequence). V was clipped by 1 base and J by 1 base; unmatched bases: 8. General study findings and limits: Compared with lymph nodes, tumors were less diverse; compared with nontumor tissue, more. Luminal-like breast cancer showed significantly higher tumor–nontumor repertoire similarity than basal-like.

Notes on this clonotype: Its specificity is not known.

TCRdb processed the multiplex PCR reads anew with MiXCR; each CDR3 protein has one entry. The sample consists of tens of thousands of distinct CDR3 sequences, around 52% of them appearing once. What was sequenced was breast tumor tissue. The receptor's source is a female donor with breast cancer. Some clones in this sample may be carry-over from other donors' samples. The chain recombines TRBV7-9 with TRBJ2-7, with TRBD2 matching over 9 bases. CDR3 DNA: TGTGCCAGCAGCTTAGTGAGCCTAGCGGGACGATCCTACGAGCAGTACTTC. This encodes CASSLVSLAGRSYEQYF. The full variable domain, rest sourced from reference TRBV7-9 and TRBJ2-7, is DTGVSQNPRHKITKRGQNVTFRCDPISEHNRLYWYRQTLGQGPEFLTYFQNEAQLEKSRLLSDRFSAERPKGSFSTLEIQRTEQGDSAMYLCASSLVSLAGRSYEQYFGPGTRLTVT.